The 28 T cell receptor beta chains below all came from one sample that was sequenced in a study of lymphopenia after photon versus proton radiotherapy. Clones were sequenced by immunoSEQ multiplex PCR, and TCRdb holds only the in-frame ones, with some missing. The data hold around 63,000 clones, with about nine tenths observed a single time. Here the sequenced sample was peripheral blood, taken from a patient treated with proton-based radiotherapy. These receptors were obtained from a man aged 80 or over with esophageal cancer.

V is TRBV19 and J is TRBJ2-2, with D uncertain. V lost 5 bases to trimming and J lost 5 bases, with 9 bases between them. CDR3 length: 13 amino acids. CDR1 and CDR2 from the germline V gene are LNHDA and SQIVND (reference sequence). This CDR3 reads CASSLSDTGELFF. CDR3 nucleotide sequence: TGTGCCAGTAGTCTGTCTGATACCGGGGAGCTGTTTTTT.

V usage is TRBV27 and J usage is TRBJ1-2; TRBD1 matches at 8 bases. The CDR3 loop spans 16 amino acids. V shed 6 bases and J 2 bases; nucleotides not matched to a gene: 11. Germline loops: CDR1 MNHEY, CDR2 SMNVEV (reference sequence). In nucleotides, the CDR3 is TGTGCCAGCAGATACCCCACAGGGGGACTAAACTATGGCTACACCTTC. Translated: CASRYPTGGLNYGYTF.

This clone has just a few counts. The junction shows a germline mismatch at one end, possibly a read error. The rearrangement joins TRBV7-7 to TRBJ2-7; 8 bases fit TRBD1. The CDR3 has 14 amino acids. The germline V gene encodes CDR1 SSHAT and CDR2 FNYEAQ (reference sequence). CDR3 residues: CASSRDRFDYEQYF. CDR3 in DNA: TGTGCTAGCAGCCGGGACAGGTTCGACTACGAGCAGTACTTC.

The V gene is TRBV5-1, the J gene TRBJ1-1, with D tentatively TRBD1 (6 bases). The CDR3 runs 16 residues. CDR1 and CDR2 from the germline V gene are SGHRS and YFSETQ. V was trimmed by 0 bases and J by 5 bases, leaving 17 bases between them. The CDR3: CASSLGVGGWWTEAFF. The CDR3 bases are TGCGCCAGCAGCTTGGGGGTTGGGGGCTGGTGGACTGAAGCTTTCTTT. The full variable domain, completed using reference TRBV5-1 and TRBJ1-1, is KAGVTQTPRYLIKTRGQQVTLSCSPISGHRSVSWYQQTPGQGLQFLFEYFSETQRNKGNFPGRFSGRQFSNSRSEMNVSTLELGDSALYLCASSLGVGGWWTEAFFGQGTRLTVV.

This sequence joins TRBV5-1 and TRBJ2-5; 11 bases map to TRBD2. Germline assignment: CDR1 SGHRS and CDR2 YFSETQ. This CDR3 region has 17 residues. The ends lost 4 bases at V and 2 bases at J; junction bases unmatched: 10. The CDR3 DNA reads TGCGCCAGCAGCCTTAGCGGGGGGGCCCTTACGCAAGAGACCCAGTACTTC. Translating it yields CASSLSGGALTQETQYF.

J is TRBJ2-7 and V is TRBV6-1; tentative D call: TRBD1 (6 bases). CDR1 and CDR2 from the germline V gene are MNHNS and SASEGT. Trimming pared 7 bases from V and 4 bases from J, leaving 20 bases between. The CDR3 runs to 15 residues. CDR3 DNA sequence: TGTGCCAGCACCGCCGTTGGACAGCGAGTTTACGAGCAGTACTTC. It specifies CASTAVGQRVYEQYF.

This clone showed up just once. This chain joins TRBV18 and TRBJ2-1, with 9 bases aligning to TRBD1. The germline CDR1 and CDR2 sequences are KGHSH and LQKENI. J gave up 6 bases and V 6 bases, and 6 bases lay outside the gene matches. This CDR3 comprises 14 residues. This CDR3 reads CASSQGQGINEQFF. The CDR3 DNA is TGTGCCAGCTCCCAAGGACAGGGGATCAATGAGCAGTTCTTC.

This chain links TRBV30 with TRBJ1-2, with D perhaps matching TRBD1 (5 bases). This CDR3 contains 13 residues. Germline CDR1 reads GTSNPN; CDR2 reads SVGIG (reference sequence). Trimming left V 4 bases short and J 3 bases short, with 12 bases between. This CDR3 is CAWTMGEYYGYTF. CDR3 DNA: TGTGCCTGGACTATGGGGGAGTACTATGGCTACACCTTC.

The table lists this clone with a few counts. This sequence joins TRBV6-5 and TRBJ1-2, with TRBD1 matching over 12 bases. Germline loops: CDR1 MNHEY, CDR2 SVGAGI. The V segment lost 6 bases and the J segment 8 bases; nucleotides outside the gene matches: 4. The CDR3 loop spans 13 amino acids. The CDR3 sequence is CASSLGQGAGYTF. CDR3 sequence (DNA): TGTGCCAGCAGCTTGGGACAGGGGGCCGGCTACACCTTC.

The V gene is TRBV30, the J gene TRBJ1-3; no clear D gene. The germline gives CDR1 GTSNPN, CDR2 SVGIG (reference sequence). V lost 0 bases to trimming and J lost 0 bases, with 6 bases between them. The CDR3 contains 14 residues. CDR3 region: CAWSVLISGNTIYF. The CDR3 coding sequence is TGTGCCTGGAGTGTACTGATCTCTGGAAACACCATATATTTT.

The V call is TRBV30, the J call TRBJ2-5; maybe TRBD1 (5 bases). The CDR3 sequence is 14 residues long. The germline V gene has CDR1 GTSNPN and CDR2 SVGIG (reference sequence). V lost 5 bases and J 1 base, leaving 14 bases between the germline ends. The CDR3 loop is CAWEGYRGQETQYF. The CDR3 region has the DNA TGTGCCTGGGAAGGGTATAGGGGCCAAGAGACCCAGTACTTC.

The chain uses TRBV5-1 and TRBJ1-1; tentatively, D is TRBD1 (6 bases). This CDR3 contains 14 residues. CDR1 is SGHRS and CDR2 is YFSETQ in the germline V gene. The V and J ends lost 6 bases and 1 base respectively, with 13 bases between them. The CDR3 spells CASTPDRTNTEAFF. In nucleotides, the CDR3 is TGCGCCAGCACCCCCGACAGGACGAACACTGAAGCTTTCTTT.

The V gene is TRBV10-3, the J gene TRBJ2-1, with TRBD1 identical over 7 bases. This CDR3 region has 12 residues. Germline V gives CDR1 ENHRY, CDR2 SYGVKD. V shed 8 bases and J 4 bases; nucleotides not matched to a gene: 2. Written as DNA, the CDR3 is TGTGCCATCGGGGACAGATACAATGAGCAGTTCTTC. Translation: CAIGDRYNEQFF.

The gene calls are TRBV13 and TRBJ2-1, with no clear D. The V end lost 5 bases, the J end lost 4 bases, and 12 bases lay between the germline ends. In germline, CDR1 is PRHDT, CDR2 FYEKMQ (reference sequence). This CDR3 contains 14 residues. Here the CDR3 DNA reads TGTGCCAGCAGCCCGACCAGGAAATACAATGAGCAGTTCTTC. This codes for CASSPTRKYNEQFF.

The gene calls are TRBV5-1 and TRBJ2-1; D assignment may be TRBD1 or TRBD2 (5 bases each). Between the trimmed V and J ends, which lost 4 bases and 0 bases, there was a span of 17 bases. The germline V gene has CDR1 SGHRS and CDR2 YFSETQ. This CDR3 has 17 residues. The CDR3 DNA follows: TGCGCCAGCAGCGACGAGGGGAGACTGAGCTCCTACAATGAGCAGTTCTTC. Encoded protein: CASSDEGRLSSYNEQFF. Together with reference TRBV5-1 and TRBJ2-1, the CDR3 gives the full variable domain: KAGVTQTPRYLIKTRGQQVTLSCSPISGHRSVSWYQQTPGQGLQFLFEYFSETQRNKGNFPGRFSGRQFSNSRSEMNVSTLELGDSALYLCASSDEGRLSSYNEQFFGPGTRLTVL.

The table lists this clone with a count of one. V is TRBV7-6 and J is TRBJ2-5; a possible D gene is TRBD2 (6 bases). Germline V gives CDR1 SGHVS, CDR2 FNYEAQ. CDR3 size: 15 residues. V lost 10 bases, J lost 5 bases, and 23 bases lay in between. The CDR3 DNA is TGTGCCACCTCACCCTTGGGGGGATTCGGGGAGACCCAGTACTTC. Amino acids: CATSPLGGFGETQYF.

The J gene is TRBJ2-5, the V gene TRBV6-5; TRBD1 aligns across 8 bases. The germline CDR1 and CDR2 sequences are MNHEY and SVGAGI. This CDR3 comprises 14 residues. The V gene end was trimmed by 2 bases and the J gene end by 9 bases; junction bases not matched to a gene: 8. CDR3 DNA: TGTGCCAGCAGTTACCGAGGACAGGGCCGAGCCCAGTACTTC. It is translated as CASSYRGQGRAQYF.

The J gene is TRBJ1-4, the V gene TRBV18; 8 bases are shared with TRBD1. CDR1 and CDR2 (germline): KGHSH, LQKENI. The trim removed 5 bases at V and 8 bases at J, leaving 7 bases unmatched. The CDR3 covers 14 residues. CDR3 sequence (DNA): TGTGCCAGCTCATCCTCCGGACAGGGCGAAAAACTGTTTTTT. This gives the protein CASSSSGQGEKLFF.

The rearrangement uses TRBV7-2 and TRBJ2-3; D is perhaps TRBD1 (6 bases). V shed 6 bases and J shed 5 bases, with 9 bases lying between them. The CDR3 has 12 amino acids. Germline CDR1 and CDR2: SGHTA and FQGNSA. CDR3 protein: CASSSTGDTQYF. CDR3 nucleotides: TGTGCCAGCAGTTCGACAGGAGATACGCAGTATTTT. Full variable domain (missing parts from reference TRBV7-2 and TRBJ2-3): GAGVSQSPSNKVTEKGKDVELRCDPISGHTALYWYRQSLGQGLEFLIYFQGNSAPDKSGLPSDRFSAERTGGSVSTLTIQRTQQEDSAVYLCASSSTGDTQYFGPGTRLTVL.

This clone was counted a few times. This chain uses TRBV27 with TRBJ2-1; 7 nucleotides line up with TRBD2. V lost 5 bases and J lost 7; bases outside the gene matches: 11. Germline-derived CDR1 and CDR2 are MNHEY and SMNVEV (reference sequence). The CDR3 spans 15 residues. The DNA for the CDR3 is TGTGCCAGCAGTCCCTCGTGGGGCGGGGGTAATGAGCAGTTCTTC. Amino acids: CASSPSWGGGNEQFF.

The rearrangement links TRBV14 to TRBJ1-2, with D unclear. Trimming left V 10 bases short and J 1 base short, with 13 bases between. The CDR3 totals 13 residues. CDR1 is SGHDN, CDR2 FVKESK, per germline. For the CDR3, the DNA is TGTGCCACCCCGAGACAAGATAACTATGGCTACACCTTC. This codes for CATPRQDNYGYTF. Drawing the rest from reference TRBV14 and TRBJ1-2, the complete variable domain is EAGVTQFPSHSVIEKGQTVTLRCDPISGHDNLYWYRRVMGKEIKFLLHFVKESKQDESGMPNNRFLAERTGGTYSTLKVQPAELEDSGVYFCATPRQDNYGYTFGSGTRLTVV.

This chain joins TRBV5-4 and TRBJ1-1, with no clear D. V was shortened by 0 bases and J by 0 bases, with 6 bases between the two germline ends. CDR3 length equals 14 residues. Germline loops: CDR1 SGHNT, CDR2 YYREEE (reference sequence). Written as DNA, the CDR3 is TGTGCCAGCAGCTTGGGGGGAATGAACACTGAAGCTTTCTTT. Its protein product is CASSLGGMNTEAFF. The full variable domain, rest sourced from reference TRBV5-4 and TRBJ1-1, is ETGVTQSPTHLIKTRGQQVTLRCSSQSGHNTVSWYQQALGQGPQFIFQYYREEENGRGNFPPRFSGLQFPNYSSELNVNALELDDSALYLCASSLGGMNTEAFFGQGTRLTVV.

CDR3 protein: CAWNTGVDEKLFF. CDR3 nucleotides: TGTGCCTGGAATACAGGGGTGGATGAAAAACTGTTTTTT. V usage is TRBV30 and J usage is TRBJ1-4; 7 bases map to TRBD1. The CDR3 has 13 amino acids. Germline CDR1 reads GTSNPN; CDR2 reads SVGIG (reference sequence). The V and J ends lost 4 bases and 6 bases, in that order; junction bases with no gene match: 5. The variable domain in full, with the rest retrieved from reference TRBV30 and TRBJ1-4, is SQTIHQWPATLVQPVGSPLSLECTVEGTSNPNLYWYRQAAGRGLQLLFYSVGIGQISSEVPQNLSASRPQDRQFILSSKKLLLSDSGFYLCAWNTGVDEKLFFGSGTQLSVL.

V gene TRBV13 combines with J gene TRBJ2-7, with 10 bases matching TRBD1. V shed 0 bases and J 1 base; nucleotides not matched to a gene: 3. The CDR3 loop spans 16 amino acids. Per the germline V gene, CDR1 is PRHDT and CDR2 is FYEKMQ (reference sequence). CDR3: CASSLGGTGASYEQYF. The CDR3 bases are TGTGCCAGCAGCTTAGGAGGGACAGGGGCTTCCTACGAGCAGTACTTC. Drawing the rest from reference TRBV13 and TRBJ2-7, the complete variable domain is AAGVIQSPRHLIKEKRETATLKCYPIPRHDTVYWYQQGPGQDPQFLISFYEKMQSDKGSIPDRFSAQQFSDYHSELNMSSLELGDSALYFCASSLGGTGASYEQYFGPGTRLTVT.

This chain connects TRBV7-7 to TRBJ2-5, with D possibly matching TRBD2 (6 bases). This CDR3 has 15 amino acids. V lost 5 bases to trimming and J lost 5 bases, with 18 bases between them. The germline V gene has CDR1 SSHAT and CDR2 FNYEAQ (reference sequence). The CDR3, as DNA: TGTGCCAGCAGCCTCCCGGGAGCGGGTCGGGAGACCCAGTACTTC. Protein sequence: CASSLPGAGRETQYF.

Note on this clone: This sample includes further DNA sequences coding for the same CDR3. V and J are TRBV5-1 and TRBJ1-2, with D perhaps matching TRBD1 (6 bases). This CDR3 has 17 amino acids. Germline V gene lookup returns CDR1 SGHRS and CDR2 YFSETQ. The V gene lost 1 base and the J gene lost 4 bases, with 20 bases spanning the gap. The CDR3 DNA sequence: TGCGCCAGCAGCTTGTATTTTCGCGGACAGCGCCTCTATGGCTACACCTTC. Translating it yields CASSLYFRGQRLYGYTF. Based on the CDR3 plus reference TRBV5-1 and TRBJ1-2, the full variable domain is KAGVTQTPRYLIKTRGQQVTLSCSPISGHRSVSWYQQTPGQGLQFLFEYFSETQRNKGNFPGRFSGRQFSNSRSEMNVSTLELGDSALYLCASSLYFRGQRLYGYTFGSGTRLTVV.

The chain carries TRBV7-3 and TRBJ2-5, with 12 bases identical to TRBD1. This CDR3 has 14 residues. CDR1 is SGHTA, CDR2 FQGTGA, per germline. J gave up 7 bases and V 4 bases, and 4 bases lay outside the gene matches. This CDR3 reads CASSSGQGAGTQYF. The CDR3 DNA follows: TGTGCCAGCAGCTCGGGACAGGGGGCTGGGACCCAGTACTTC.

V is TRBV19 and J is TRBJ2-1; 10 nucleotides align to TRBD1. Germline CDR1 and CDR2: LNHDA and SQIVND (reference sequence). The V gene end was trimmed by 4 bases and the J gene end by 9 bases; junction bases not matched to a gene: 9. The CDR3 has 15 amino acids. The CDR3 nucleotides read TGTGCCAGTAGTACTCCGCCGACAGGGGGCAGTGAGCAGTTCTTC. It codes for CASSTPPTGGSEQFF.